These T cell receptor beta chains were read from a single sample in a study of beta chain features in type 1 diabetes. The table came from immunoSEQ multiplex PCR; TCRdb's copy has only in-frame clones and leaves some out. The sample lists 350,000 to 450,000 clones; around 12% were seen once. Sample: naive CD4+ T cells from blood. The receptors come from a woman younger than 35 with type 1 diabetes. Both conserved end residues are part of each CDR3. The order of the fields is V gene, J gene, clone size, D gene, CDR3 protein, CDR3 DNA. D genes are given only for firm matches. Clone size is stated in some rows and not others, as once, few, many or a class when expanded.

V: TRBV18; J: TRBJ1-5; size: few; D: .; CDR3: CASSPDRNQPQHF; DNA: TGTGCCAGCTCACCAGACAGGAATCAGCCCCAGCATTTT
V: TRBV7-9; J: TRBJ1-2; size: few; D: .; CDR3: CASSSIYGYTF; DNA: TGTGCCAGCAGCTCCATCTATGGCTACACCTTC
V: TRBV6-5; J: TRBJ1-6; size: few; D: TRBD1; CDR3: CASTRDRGNSPLHF; DNA: TGTGCCAGCACCCGAGACAGGGGTAATTCACCCCTCCACTTT
V: TRBV7-2; J: TRBJ1-2; size: .; D: TRBD1; CDR3: CASSQGANYGYTF; DNA: TGTGCCAGCAGTCAGGGGGCTAACTATGGCTACACCTTC
V: TRBV11-2; J: TRBJ2-6; size: few; D: TRBD1; CDR3: CASRLGTRTGISGANVLTF; DNA: TGTGCCAGCAGGTTAGGGACACGGACAGGGATCTCTGGGGCCAACGTCCTGACTTTC
V: TRBV7-3; J: TRBJ2-5; size: few; D: TRBD2; CDR3: CASSLTLAGGGQETQYF; DNA: TGTGCCAGCAGCTTAACCCTAGCGGGAGGAGGGCAAGAGACCCAGTACTTC
V: TRBV30; J: TRBJ1-1; size: .; D: .; CDR3: CAWIPGKEAFF; DNA: TGTGCCTGGATCCCGGGGAAAGAAGCTTTCTTT
V: TRBV25-1; J: TRBJ1-2; size: few; D: .; CDR3: CASSDRAGPYGYTF; DNA: TGTGCCAGCAGTGATAGGGCAGGGCCCTATGGCTACACCTTC
V: TRBV15; J: TRBJ2-3; size: .; D: TRBD2; CDR3: CATSRSGGRTDTQYF; DNA: TGTGCCACCAGTAGGAGCGGGGGCCGCACAGATACGCAGTATTTT
V: TRBV5-1; J: TRBJ2-7; size: few; D: TRBD2; CDR3: CASSWGLAGTYEQYF; DNA: TGCGCCAGCAGCTGGGGACTAGCGGGGACCTACGAGCAGTACTTC
V: TRBV27; J: TRBJ2-1; size: .; D: TRBD2; CDR3: CASSFRLAAYNEQFF; DNA: TGTGCCAGCAGTTTTCGACTAGCGGCATACAATGAGCAGTTCTTC
V: TRBV28; J: TRBJ2-7; size: few; D: TRBD2; CDR3: CASNTRTSGSFEQYF; DNA: TGTGCCAGCAACACCAGGACTAGCGGGAGTTTCGAGCAGTACTTC
V: TRBV4-1; J: TRBJ2-1; size: once; D: TRBD1; CDR3: CASSLGQVEQFF; DNA: TGCGCCAGCAGCTTGGGACAGGTTGAGCAGTTCTTC
V: TRBV15; J: TRBJ2-7; size: few; D: .; CDR3: CATSPRQGRSYEQYF; DNA: TGTGCCACCAGCCCACGGCAGGGTCGCTCCTACGAGCAGTACTTC
V: TRBV5-1; J: TRBJ1-5; size: few; D: .; CDR3: CASRQGFDQPQHF; DNA: TGCGCCAGCAGGCAGGGGTTCGATCAGCCCCAGCATTTT
V: TRBV18; J: TRBJ2-1; size: .; D: TRBD1; CDR3: CASSPDRDNEQFF; DNA: TGTGCCAGCTCACCGGACAGGGACAATGAGCAGTTCTTC
V: TRBV7-2; J: TRBJ2-1; size: few; D: TRBD2; CDR3: CASSLVWGLADNEQFF; DNA: TGTGCCAGCAGCTTAGTTTGGGGACTAGCGGACAATGAGCAGTTCTTC
V: TRBV6-5; J: TRBJ2-1; size: few; D: .; CDR3: CASRQWNEQFF; DNA: TGTGCCAGCAGACAGTGGAATGAGCAGTTCTTC
V: TRBV5-1; J: TRBJ2-1; size: .; D: TRBD2; CDR3: CASSLGTSGRDYNEQFF; DNA: TGCGCCAGCAGCTTGGGGACTAGCGGGAGGGACTACAATGAGCAGTTCTTC
V: TRBV19; J: TRBJ2-7; size: few; D: .; CDR3: CASSSEYEQYF; DNA: TGTGCCAGTAGTTCGGAGTACGAGCAGTACTTC
V: TRBV30; J: TRBJ2-5; size: few; D: TRBD2; CDR3: CARDGPWDRDYRDF; DNA: TGTGCCCGAGATGGGCCTTGGGACCGGGACTACCGAGACTTC
V: TRBV14; J: TRBJ1-4; size: .; D: TRBD1; CDR3: CASSPRTGGGEKLFF; DNA: TGTGCCAGCAGTCCTAGGACAGGGGGAGGTGAAAAACTGTTTTTT
V: TRBV6-6; J: TRBJ2-1; size: few; D: .; CDR3: CAGGGPLNEQFF; DNA: TGTGCCGGAGGGGGCCCTCTCAATGAGCAGTTCTTC